The 8 T cell receptor beta chains listed next were all sequenced from one sample in a study of OX40 agonist ivuxolimab in advanced cancers. Data came from immunoSEQ multiplex PCR; TCRdb stores just in-frame clones and leaves some out. The sample lists about 84,000 clones, 84% occurring once. The material was CD4+ or CD8+ T cells sorted from blood, obtained in a trial of the OX40 agonist ivuxolimab. The receptors shown here come from an adult with an advanced solid tumor such as melanoma, head and neck, liver or kidney cancer.

This clone was seen a single time. The chain joins TRBV28 to TRBJ2-6; D ambiguous. Trimming removed 3 bases at V and 2 bases at J, with 8 bases between. CDR3 length: 15 amino acids. CDR1 is MDHEN and CDR2 is SYDVKM in the germline V gene. CDR3 loop: CASSLMATGANVLTF. CDR3 nucleotides: TGTGCCAGCAGTTTGATGGCAACTGGGGCCAACGTCCTGACTTTC.

The chain links TRBV18 to TRBJ1-4; 7 bases fit TRBD1. Unmatched junction bases numbered 4, after V lost 0 bases and J lost 0 bases. There are 17 residues in the CDR3. The germline gives CDR1 KGHSH, CDR2 LQKENI. The CDR3 here is CASSPPDRVATNEKLFF. In DNA form, the CDR3 reads TGTGCCAGCTCACCACCCGACAGGGTTGCAACTAATGAAAAACTGTTTTTT.

The chain is built from TRBV10-3 and TRBJ1-1; TRBD1 agrees at 10 bases. CDR3 length equals 14 residues. Trimming took 3 bases from V and 5 from J; bases not matched to a gene: 3. Germline CDR1 reads ENHRY; CDR2 reads SYGVKD. The chain's CDR3 is CAISEVGQGTEAFF. The DNA for the CDR3 is TGTGCCATCAGTGAAGTGGGACAGGGGACTGAAGCTTTCTTT.

This clone was detected a few times. The chain uses TRBV20-1 and TRBJ1-2, with D unresolved. CDR1 and CDR2 (germline): DFQATT, SNEGSKA (reference sequence). The CDR3 length is 11 residues. V was pared by 6 bases and J by 2 bases, with 7 bases between. Written as DNA, the CDR3 is TGCAGTGCGTCCGGGAACTATGGCTACACCTTC. Residues: CSASGNYGYTF.

The genes are TRBV7-3 and TRBJ1-2; 8 bases map to TRBD1. CDR1 and CDR2 (germline): SGHTA, FQGTGA. V gave up 5 bases and J gave up 7 bases; unmatched junction bases: 6. This CDR3 is 13 amino acids long. As DNA, the CDR3 is TGTGCCAGCAGCAACCGGGACAGGAGTGGCTACACCTTC. Its protein product is CASSNRDRSGYTF.

The chain employs TRBV11-2 and TRBJ1-5; D ambiguous. Looked up from germline, CDR1 is SGHAT and CDR2 is FQNNGV. Trimming removed 5 bases at V and 4 bases at J, with 12 bases between. This CDR3 comprises 14 residues. CDR3 nucleotides: TGTGCCAGCAGCATCGGGTCCCCTAATCAGCCCCAGCATTTT. Protein: CASSIGSPNQPQHF.

The V call is TRBV19, the J call TRBJ1-4; D unresolved. The CDR3 loop spans 14 amino acids. CDR1 LNHDA and CDR2 SQIVND come from the germline V gene (reference sequence). V was pared by 7 bases and J by 7 bases, with 16 bases between. The CDR3 DNA reads as TGTGCCAGTACACCGCGGGCATGGCCTGAAAAACTGTTTTTT. Translation gives CASTPRAWPEKLFF.

The chain carries TRBV18 and TRBJ2-7; D remains unclear. V dropped 3 bases and J dropped 4 bases, with 4 bases sitting between them. The germline V gene encodes CDR1 KGHSH and CDR2 LQKENI. The CDR3 has 11 residues. The CDR3 sequence: CASSPGYEQYF. CDR3 DNA sequence: TGTGCCAGCTCACCGGGTTACGAGCAGTACTTC.